This T cell receptor (beta chain) stems from a study of blood T cell repertoires in COVID-19. Study-level information: Specimens from acute and convalescent COVID-19 originated in the United States, Italy and Spain. T cells, B-cell-depleted T cells, or PBMCs provided the cDNA or gDNA that served as material.

Original analysis: Estimation of nucleated cell counts relied on the amplification of reference gene primers. This table comes from immunoSEQ multiplex PCR, and its TCRdb copy is limited to in-frame clones, with some not included. The V and J calls and clone size come from that table; D and trimming were worked out from the DNA. Among more than 200,000 clones listed, 70% to 85% were seen once. The CDR3 runs 14 residues. Per the germline V gene, CDR1 is SGHRS and CDR2 is YFSETQ. The ends lost 4 bases at V and 3 bases at J; junction bases unmatched: 4. This chain joins TRBV5-1 and TRBJ1-3, with 7 nucleotides matching TRBD1. Sequencing was carried out using peripheral blood. The origin of this receptor is a woman older than 75 with active or convalescent COVID-19. CDR3 DNA: TGCGCCAGCAGCCCGGGGGACAGTGGAAACACCATATATTTT. Its protein product is CASSPGDSGNTIYF. Together with reference TRBV5-1 and TRBJ1-3, the CDR3 gives the full variable domain: KAGVTQTPRYLIKTRGQQVTLSCSPISGHRSVSWYQQTPGQGLQFLFEYFSETQRNKGNFPGRFSGRQFSNSRSEMNVSTLELGDSALYLCASSPGDSGNTIYFGEGSWLTVV.